The 16 T cell receptor beta chains below were found in one sample sequenced in a study of blood T cell repertoires in COVID-19. The protocol was immunoSEQ multiplex PCR, while the TCRdb copy is restricted to in-frame clones and leaves out a portion. The sample records approximately 270,000 clones, approximately 83% being singletons. What was sequenced was peripheral blood. Receptors were obtained from a woman in her 70s with acute or convalescent COVID-19.

This clone was detected only a few times. V usage is TRBV11-2 and J usage is TRBJ1-2, with D maybe TRBD1 (6 bases). Germline lookup yields CDR1 SGHAT and CDR2 FQNNGV. CDR3 size: 15 residues. V was pared by 6 bases and J by 8 bases, with 22 bases between. Written as DNA, the CDR3 is TGTGCCAGCAGTCCCTTGCAAAACAGGGTTAGGGGCTACACCTTC. It specifies CASSPLQNRVRGYTF.

This chain links TRBV24-1 with TRBJ2-5; 7 nucleotides agree with TRBD2. V shed 4 bases, J shed 1 base, and the junction held 5 bases outside the gene matches. The CDR3 consists of 15 residues. CDR1 is KGHDR, CDR2 SFDVKD, per germline. The chain's CDR3 is CATSEASGAQETQYF. The CDR3 bases are TGTGCCACCAGTGAGGCCAGCGGGGCCCAAGAGACCCAGTACTTC.

On this clone itself: The identical CDR3 is also encoded by other nucleotide sequences in the sample. This chain connects TRBV7-9 to TRBJ1-4; 8 positions match TRBD1. The CDR3 covers 14 residues. The germline gives CDR1 SEHNR, CDR2 FQNEAQ (reference sequence). Losses at the gene ends were 3 bases for V and 5 bases for J; bases not matched to a gene: 2. CDR3 loop: CASSLTGVNEKLFF. Here the CDR3 DNA reads TGTGCCAGCAGCTTGACAGGGGTGAATGAAAAACTGTTTTTT.

The rearrangement uses TRBV7-2 and TRBJ2-7; no reliable D call. CDR1 and CDR2 from the germline V gene are SGHTA and FQGNSA. This CDR3 is 13 amino acids long. Trimming took off 2 bases at V and 7 bases at J, with 12 bases between the two ends. CDR3: CASSLLASWEQYF. The DNA of the CDR3 is TGTGCCAGCAGCTTATTGGCTAGTTGGGAGCAGTACTTC.

The rearrangement joins TRBV10-3 to TRBJ1-2; TRBD1 is a possible D gene (6 bases). The CDR3 length is 14 residues. Germline V gene sequence: CDR1 ENHRY, CDR2 SYGVKD. V was trimmed by 5 bases and J by 4 bases, leaving 14 bases between them. The CDR3 here is CAISPLTGSYGYTF. The CDR3 bases are TGTGCCATCAGTCCCCTTACAGGGTCCTATGGCTACACCTTC.

The chain is built from TRBV4-1 and TRBJ2-3; TRBD2 matches 7 bases. CDR1 and CDR2 (germline): MGHRA, YSYEKL. V lost 0 bases and J lost 0; bases outside the gene matches: 6. The CDR3 consists of 17 residues. CDR3 DNA sequence: TGCGCCAGCAGCCAAGACCCGCGGGGGACTAGCACAGATACGCAGTATTTT. Its protein is CASSQDPRGTSTDTQYF.

The chain joins TRBV9 to TRBJ2-1, with 8 bases aligning to TRBD2. V shed 4 bases, J shed 8 bases, and the junction held 8 bases outside the gene matches. The CDR3 length is 14 residues. Germline V gene data show CDR1 as SGDLS and CDR2 as YYNGEE. In nucleotides, the CDR3 is TGTGCCAGCAGCTTGCGACTAGCGATGGATGAGCAGTTCTTC. This encodes CASSLRLAMDEQFF.

This clone was counted at least ten times. The chain uses TRBV3-1 (or the pseudogene TRBV3-2) and TRBJ2-7; tentative D call: TRBD2 (7 bases). Trimming shortened V by 1 base and J by 5 bases, and 21 bases separated the two germline ends. This CDR3 is built from 17 residues. The germline V gene has CDR1 LGHDT and CDR2 YNNKEL (reference sequence). The CDR3 DNA reads TGTGCCAGCAGCCAAGGCCTCTGGTGGGGGGGCTCTCACGAGCAGTACTTC. Its translation: CASSQGLWWGGSHEQYF.

V and J are TRBV27 and TRBJ2-5; TRBD2 matches 7 bases. Per germline, CDR1 MNHEY and CDR2 SMNVEV (reference sequence). After removal of 5 bases from V and 5 bases from J, the junction contained 8 bases not matched to a gene. The CDR3 runs to 14 residues. This CDR3 is CASSPPGGRETQYF. For the CDR3, the DNA is TGTGCCAGCAGTCCGCCGGGGGGACGGGAGACCCAGTACTTC.

The chain recombines TRBV4-1 with TRBJ2-2, with 10 positions matching TRBD2. CDR1 MGHRA and CDR2 YSYEKL come from the germline V gene. After removal of 4 bases from V and 5 bases from J, the junction contained 7 bases not matched to a gene. This CDR3 contains 16 residues. CDR3 DNA: TGCGCCAGCAGCCTCTCGCCGGGACTAGCGACCGGGGAGCTGTTTTTT. Its translation: CASSLSPGLATGELFF.

This clone has a single count. The chain employs TRBV3-1 (or the pseudogene TRBV3-2) and TRBJ2-7; D may be TRBD2 (5 bases). V was clipped by 1 base and J by 7 bases, with 11 bases between them. The CDR3 runs to 13 residues. Germline V lookup: CDR1 LGHDT, CDR2 YNNKEL (reference sequence). In DNA form, the CDR3 reads TGTGCCAGCAGCCAAGGGCGAGGGTTTGAGCAGTACTTC. It specifies CASSQGRGFEQYF.

The V call is TRBV5-4, the J call TRBJ1-6; 7 bases are shared with TRBD1. The V and J ends lost 5 bases and 8 bases, in that order; junction bases with no gene match: 10. The CDR3 totals 15 residues. Germline CDR1 SGHNT, CDR2 YYREEE (reference sequence). CDR3 coding DNA: TGTGCCAGCAGTTTGAGGGGGCGCGGCCATTCACCCCTCCACTTT. Protein: CASSLRGRGHSPLHF. The complete variable domain, with remaining parts taken from reference TRBV5-4 and TRBJ1-6, reads ETGVTQSPTHLIKTRGQQVTLRCSSQSGHNTVSWYQQALGQGPQFIFQYYREEENGRGNFPPRFSGLQFPNYSSELNVNALELDDSALYLCASSLRGRGHSPLHFGNGTRLTVT.

Details on this clone: One end of the junction is discordant with germline, which a read error may explain. This rearrangement joins TRBV7-9 to TRBJ1-1, with D possibly matching TRBD1 (6 bases). This CDR3 region has 13 residues. In germline, CDR1 is SEHNR, CDR2 FQNEAQ (reference sequence). The CDR3 region has the DNA TGTGCCAGCAGCTTACCGGGAACACCAGGGACATTGTGG. Protein product: CASSLPGTPGTLW.

This chain joins TRBV2 and TRBJ1-2, with TRBD1 matching 9 bases. The length of the CDR3 is 13 residues. The J segment lost 4 bases and the V segment lost 6 bases, leaving 3 bases of the junction unmatched. Germline assignment: CDR1 SNHLY and CDR2 FYNNEI. As DNA, the CDR3 is TGTGCCAGCAGGGACAGGGGTCCCTATGGCTACACCTTC. This sequence encodes CASRDRGPYGYTF.

The rearrangement joins TRBV20-1 to TRBJ2-5; 11 nucleotides line up with TRBD2. V was pared by 3 bases and J by 6 bases, with 6 bases of the junction left unmatched. Germline-derived CDR1 and CDR2 are DFQATT and SNEGSKA (reference sequence). The CDR3 totals 14 residues. CDR3 in amino acids: CSASSGGDGKTQYF. The CDR3 coding sequence is TGCAGTGCTAGTAGCGGGGGGGATGGGAAGACCCAGTACTTC.

The chain recombines TRBV5-6 with TRBJ1-2, with 8 bases fitting TRBD1. The germline V gene encodes CDR1 SGHDT and CDR2 YYEEEE. The CDR3 length is 16 residues. V lost 2 bases and J lost 5; bases outside the gene matches: 11. CDR3 DNA sequence: TGTGCCAGCAGCTTCGGACAGGGCAACCCGTTATATGGCTACACCTTC. Residues: CASSFGQGNPLYGYTF.